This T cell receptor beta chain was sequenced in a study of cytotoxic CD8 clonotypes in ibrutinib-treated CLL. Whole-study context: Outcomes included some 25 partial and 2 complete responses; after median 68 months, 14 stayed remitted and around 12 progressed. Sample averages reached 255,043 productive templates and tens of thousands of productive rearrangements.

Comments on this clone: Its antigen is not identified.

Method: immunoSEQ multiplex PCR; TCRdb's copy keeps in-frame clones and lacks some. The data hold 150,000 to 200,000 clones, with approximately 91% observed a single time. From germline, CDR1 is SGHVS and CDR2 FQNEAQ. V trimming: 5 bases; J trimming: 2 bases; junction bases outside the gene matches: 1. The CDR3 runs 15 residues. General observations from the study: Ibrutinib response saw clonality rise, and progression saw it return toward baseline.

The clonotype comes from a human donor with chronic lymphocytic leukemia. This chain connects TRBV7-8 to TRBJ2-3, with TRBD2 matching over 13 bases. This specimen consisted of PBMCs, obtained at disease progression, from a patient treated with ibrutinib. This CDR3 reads CASSGLAGVTDTQYF. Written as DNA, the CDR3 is TGTGCCAGCAGCGGACTAGCGGGAGTCACAGATACGCAGTATTTT.